Listed here are 24 T cell receptor beta chains from one sample, sequenced in a study of technical replicates of blood from a handful of donors. Only in-frame clones appear in the TCRdb table, and some are missing; sequencing was by immunoSEQ multiplex PCR. The sample records 45,000 to 60,000 clones, roughly 95% being singletons. Sample: T cells isolated from PBMCs. Every receptor here comes from a human donor in good health.

The sample holds one count of this clone. The chain recombines TRBV7-2 with TRBJ2-5; 7 bases map to TRBD1. The CDR3 length is 13 residues. V lost 5 bases to trimming and J lost 2 bases; unmatched junction nucleotides: 2. CDR1 is SGHTA, CDR2 FQGNSA, per germline. The CDR3 loop is CASSIQGQETQYF. Here the CDR3 DNA reads TGTGCCAGCAGCATACAGGGGCAAGAGACCCAGTACTTC.

CDR3: CASSFTSWALSYEQYF. CDR3 nucleotide sequence: TGTGCCAGCAGCTTTACCAGCTGGGCTCTCTCCTACGAGCAGTACTTC. This chain links TRBV11-3 with TRBJ2-7; D is unresolved. V was trimmed by 3 bases and J by 0 bases, leaving 15 bases between them. The CDR3 is 16 amino acids. Germline assignment: CDR1 SGHNT and CDR2 YENEEA.

This chain uses TRBV2 with TRBJ2-7; D gene unclear. The CDR3 covers 11 residues. Trimming pared 3 bases from V and 7 bases from J, leaving 7 bases between. The germline V gene has CDR1 SNHLY and CDR2 FYNNEI. CDR3 in amino acids: CASSDLSEQYF. CDR3 DNA: TGTGCCAGCAGTGATTTGAGTGAGCAGTACTTC.

This clone was detected once. The chain carries TRBV5-5 and TRBJ2-7; the match to TRBD1 covers 7 bases. The V segment lost 4 bases and the J segment 3 bases; nucleotides outside the gene matches: 4. The germline V gene has CDR1 SGHKS and CDR2 YYEKEE (reference sequence). The CDR3 sequence is 13 residues long. In DNA, the CDR3 is TGTGCCAGCAGCGAGTACAGGGGCTACGAGCAGTACTTC. It translates to CASSEYRGYEQYF. Looking up the rest from reference TRBV5-5 and TRBJ2-7 gives the full variable domain: DAGVTQSPTHLIKTRGQQVTLRCSPISGHKSVSWYQQVLGQGPQFIFQYYEKEERGRGNFPDRFSARQFPNYSSELNVNALLLGDSALYLCASSEYRGYEQYFGPGTRLTVT.

The rearrangement uses TRBV5-1 and TRBJ2-2, with D tentatively TRBD2 (6 bases). Trimming cost V 4 bases and J 4 bases, with 11 bases left between them. The V gene's germline CDR1 is SGHRS and CDR2 YFSETQ. There are 14 residues in the CDR3. The CDR3 sequence: CASSIADRTGELFF. The CDR3 coding sequence is TGCGCCAGCAGCATAGCGGACCGCACCGGGGAGCTGTTTTTT. The entire variable domain, with the rest obtained from reference TRBV5-1 and TRBJ2-2, is as follows: KAGVTQTPRYLIKTRGQQVTLSCSPISGHRSVSWYQQTPGQGLQFLFEYFSETQRNKGNFPGRFSGRQFSNSRSEMNVSTLELGDSALYLCASSIADRTGELFFGEGSRLTVL.

The chain uses TRBV7-2 and TRBJ2-7; D is possibly TRBD1 (6 bases). The V and J ends lost 1 base and 1 base respectively, with 11 bases between them. Germline lookup yields CDR1 SGHTA and CDR2 FQGNSA. The CDR3 has 15 residues. As DNA, the CDR3 is TGTGCCAGCAGCTTAGGGGACACCGGTTCCTACGAGCAGTACTTC. Its translation is CASSLGDTGSYEQYF. Together with reference TRBV7-2 and TRBJ2-7, the CDR3 gives the full variable domain: GAGVSQSPSNKVTEKGKDVELRCDPISGHTALYWYRQSLGQGLEFLIYFQGNSAPDKSGLPSDRFSAERTGGSVSTLTIQRTQQEDSAVYLCASSLGDTGSYEQYFGPGTRLTVT.

The genes are TRBV9 and TRBJ2-2; D is undetermined. Between the trimmed V and J ends, which lost 0 bases and 4 bases, there was a span of 19 bases. Germline CDR1 reads SGDLS; CDR2 reads YYNGEE. The CDR3 runs 18 residues. CDR3 residues: CASSVDGRSISPTGELFF. The CDR3 coding sequence is TGTGCCAGCAGCGTAGACGGCAGGTCCATTTCCCCCACCGGGGAGCTGTTTTTT.

The chain couples TRBV5-1 to TRBJ1-1; 7 bases map to TRBD1. V was clipped by 4 bases and J by 1 base; unmatched bases: 4. Germline lookup yields CDR1 SGHRS and CDR2 YFSETQ. The CDR3 loop spans 14 amino acids. Written as DNA, the CDR3 is TGCGCCAGCAGCGACCAGGGGGAGAACACTGAAGCTTTCTTT. Amino acids: CASSDQGENTEAFF.

The chain carries TRBV25-1 and TRBJ1-1, with a weak D call TRBD1 (5 bases). This CDR3 spans 14 amino acids. Per germline, CDR1 MGHDK and CDR2 SYGVNS. Trimming shortened V by 4 bases and J by 0 bases, and 9 bases separated the two germline ends. The CDR3 loop is CASSVRGLNTEAFF. CDR3 nucleotide sequence: TGTGCCAGCAGTGTGCGGGGCCTGAACACTGAAGCTTTCTTT.

The rearrangement uses TRBV30 and TRBJ2-5; D may be TRBD1 (6 bases). CDR3 length: 13 amino acids. CDR1 is GTSNPN and CDR2 is SVGIG in the germline V gene (reference sequence). The V end was cut by 5 bases, the J end by 7 bases, with 17 bases between. CDR3 DNA: TGTGCCTGGGGGAAAGGGGGATTTGGGACCCAGTACTTC. Amino acids: CAWGKGGFGTQYF.

This clone showed up just once. This chain connects TRBV4-3 to TRBJ2-2; D may be TRBD2 (5 bases). This CDR3 comprises 15 residues. Trimming stripped 4 bases from V and 4 bases from J, with 13 bases between. In germline, CDR1 is LGHNA, CDR2 YSLEER. The CDR3 loop reads CASSLEGGGTGELFF. In DNA form, the CDR3 reads TGCGCCAGCAGCCTCGAAGGAGGAGGCACCGGGGAGCTGTTTTTT.

V is TRBV30 and J is TRBJ2-1; 8 bases are a match to TRBD2. Germline CDR1 and CDR2: GTSNPN and SVGIG (reference sequence). This CDR3 is 15 amino acids long. CDR3 in DNA: TGTTCTGGAGTGGACCTCAGCGGGAGAAGGAATGAGCAGTTCTTC. Encoded protein: CSGVDLSGRRNEQFF.

The chain employs TRBV27 and TRBJ2-1; D might be TRBD2 (5 bases). Germline lookup yields CDR1 MNHEY and CDR2 SMNVEV (reference sequence). Trimming pared 2 bases from V and 4 bases from J, leaving 9 bases between. The CDR3 spans 14 residues. The CDR3 spells CASSLPSSYNEQFF. The CDR3 region has the DNA TGTGCCAGCAGTTTACCTAGCAGTTACAATGAGCAGTTCTTC.

V usage is TRBV19 and J usage is TRBJ2-7; the D is unclear. The germline V gene has CDR1 LNHDA and CDR2 SQIVND (reference sequence). Trimming took 4 bases from V and 2 from J, leaving 9 bases between them. The CDR3 loop spans 13 amino acids. The CDR3 nucleotides are TGTGCCAGTAGTAGCCAGGTTGCCTACGAGCAGTACTTC. Translation: CASSSQVAYEQYF.

The V and J genes are TRBV5-6 and TRBJ1-1, with TRBD1 identical over 7 bases. The CDR3 covers 15 residues. J lost 3 bases, V lost 1 base, and 6 bases had no gene match. Germline lookup yields CDR1 SGHDT and CDR2 YYEEEE. The CDR3, as DNA: TGTGCCAGCAGCTTGATCGACAGGGAGCACACTGAAGCTTTCTTT. Translating it yields CASSLIDREHTEAFF.

The genes are TRBV4-2 and TRBJ1-2, with 8 bases that match TRBD1. The germline CDR1 and CDR2 sequences are LGHNA and YNFKEQ. The CDR3 totals 19 residues. V gave up 1 base and J gave up 7 bases; unmatched junction bases: 20. The CDR3 sequence: CASSQVRWRNKDRAGGYTF. As DNA, the CDR3 is TGTGCCAGCAGCCAAGTAAGGTGGCGTAACAAGGACAGGGCGGGTGGCTACACCTTC.

The V gene is TRBV4-3, the J gene TRBJ2-5; TRBD1 might be the D (5 bases). V was trimmed by 5 bases and J by 0 bases, leaving 13 bases between them. Per the germline V gene, CDR1 is LGHNA and CDR2 is YSLEER. The CDR3 has 15 amino acids. The CDR3 DNA reads as TGCGCCAGCAGCGGGTTTGCAGGGTACCAAGAGACCCAGTACTTC. It codes for CASSGFAGYQETQYF.

This clone came up once. V gene TRBV29-1 combines with J gene TRBJ2-1, with 8 bases that match TRBD2. J lost 6 bases, V lost 8 bases, and 18 bases had no gene match. CDR3 length equals 16 residues. CDR1 and CDR2 from the germline V gene are SQVTM and ANQGSEA. The CDR3 DNA reads TGCAGCACATATAAAGGGGGACTAGGTCCTCTCAATGAGCAGTTCTTC. Translation: CSTYKGGLGPLNEQFF.

This clone showed up just once. V is TRBV19 and J is TRBJ2-1; 7 nucleotides align to TRBD2. With 7 bases clipped from V and 4 bases from J, the junction kept 10 bases outside the gene matches. CDR3 length: 15 residues. Germline lookup yields CDR1 LNHDA and CDR2 SQIVND (reference sequence). CDR3: CASTTSAYSYNEQFF. The CDR3 bases are TGTGCCAGTACTACTAGCGCATACTCTTACAATGAGCAGTTCTTC.

The CDR3 sequence is CASSSLTGGRGNIQYF. The CDR3 coding sequence is TGTGCCAGCAGTTCCTTAACGGGGGGGAGGGGAAACATTCAGTACTTC. The chain joins TRBV6-5 to TRBJ2-4, with 8 bases lining up with TRBD2. The V and J ends lost 4 bases and 6 bases, in that order; junction bases with no gene match: 11. This CDR3 is 16 amino acids long. Germline CDR1 is MNHEY and CDR2 is SVGAGI.

This chain links TRBV27 with TRBJ1-5; 8 positions match TRBD1. Trimming cost V 5 bases and J 4 bases; bases outside gene matches: 4. Germline CDR1 is MNHEY and CDR2 is SMNVEV (reference sequence). This CDR3 has 14 residues. The CDR3 DNA follows: TGTGCCAGCAGTGGGCAGGGGGCTAATCAGCCCCAGCATTTT. Amino acid sequence: CASSGQGANQPQHF.

The chain links TRBV25-1 to TRBJ1-1; tentatively, D is TRBD1 (5 bases). The CDR3 is 12 amino acids. Germline V gene data show CDR1 as MGHDK and CDR2 as SYGVNS. V was clipped by 8 bases and J by 4 bases, with 11 bases between them. CDR3 residues: CASGQQVTEAFF. The CDR3 DNA reads as TGTGCCAGCGGACAACAGGTCACTGAAGCTTTCTTT.

This clone was found once. The V gene is TRBV10-3, the J gene TRBJ2-5; possible D gene TRBD2, 6 bases. Looked up from germline, CDR1 is ENHRY and CDR2 is SYGVKD. V was clipped by 3 bases and J by 3 bases, with 11 bases between them. This CDR3 has 14 residues. Here the CDR3 DNA reads TGTGCCATCAGTGAACCTAGCGCGAAAGAGACCCAGTACTTC. Residues: CAISEPSAKETQYF.

V is TRBV7-3 and J is TRBJ1-1; D uncertain. This CDR3 has 13 residues. Germline-derived CDR1 and CDR2 are SGHTA and FQGTGA. Trimming cost V 5 bases and J 3 bases, with 10 bases left between them. The CDR3 DNA is TGTGCCAGCAGCCCCGGGTCCCACACTGAAGCTTTCTTT. As protein: CASSPGSHTEAFF.